This note documents a single T cell receptor beta chain sequence. As handled by the study authors: Scientists estimated how many nucleated cells there were by amplifying reference gene primers. Profiled with immunoSEQ multiplex PCR; TCRdb holds only in-frame clones, not every one. V and J calls and clone size are given by that table; D and trimming were obtained from the DNA. The table lists 150,000 to 250,000 clones, 94% of them singletons. These data are taken from a study of blood T cell repertoires in COVID-19. Study in general: Donors in the United States, Italy and Spain gave samples during acute or convalescent COVID-19. T cells, B-cell-depleted T cells, or PBMCs supplied cDNA or gDNA.

Per the germline V gene, CDR1 is SNHLY and CDR2 is FYNNEI. V lost 2 bases and J 3 bases, leaving 13 bases between the germline ends. The CDR3 has 15 residues. Specimen: peripheral blood. V is TRBV2 and J is TRBJ1-2, with a possible D match to TRBD1 (6 bases). This clonotype was sampled from a man younger than 45 with COVID-19, enrolled during active disease. CDR3 sequence reads: CASSELSGTYYGYTF. DNA for the CDR3: TGTGCCAGCAGTGAACTGAGTGGGACATACTATGGCTACACCTTC.